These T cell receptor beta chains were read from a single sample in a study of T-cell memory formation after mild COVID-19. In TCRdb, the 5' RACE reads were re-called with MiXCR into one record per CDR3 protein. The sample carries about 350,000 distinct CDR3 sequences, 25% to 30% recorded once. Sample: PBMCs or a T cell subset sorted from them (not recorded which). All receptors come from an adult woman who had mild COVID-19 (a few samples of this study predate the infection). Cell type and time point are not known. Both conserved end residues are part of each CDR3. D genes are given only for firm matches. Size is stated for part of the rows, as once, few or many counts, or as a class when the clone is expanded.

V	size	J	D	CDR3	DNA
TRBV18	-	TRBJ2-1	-	CASSQGRSPNEQFF	TGTGCCAGCTCCCAGGGCCGCAGTCCCAATGAGCAGTTCTTC
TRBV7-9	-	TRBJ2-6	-	CASSSGIGSGANVLTF	TGTGCCAGCAGCTCCGGGATCGGATCTGGGGCCAACGTCCTGACTTTC
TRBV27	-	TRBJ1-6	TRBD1	CASTPGWAGGNSPLHF	TGTGCCAGCACCCCCGGATGGGCAGGGGGTAATTCACCCCTCCACTTT
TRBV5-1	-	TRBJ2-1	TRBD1	CASSDRVDIEQFF	TGCGCCAGCTCGGACAGGGTCGATATAGAGCAGTTCTTC
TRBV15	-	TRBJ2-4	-	CATSGHQVAKNIQYF	TGTGCCACCAGCGGACACCAGGTAGCCAAAAACATTCAGTACTTC
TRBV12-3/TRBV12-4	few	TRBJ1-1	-	CASSLGPGLNTEAFF	TGTGCCAGCAGTTTAGGTCCGGGTTTGAACACTGAAGCTTTCTTT
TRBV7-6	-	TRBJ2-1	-	CASSPTGEASSYNEQFF	TGTGCCAGCAGCCCAACAGGGGAGGCCAGCTCCTACAATGAGCAGTTCTTC
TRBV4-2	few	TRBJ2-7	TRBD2	CASSQEGSGSYEQYF	TGTGCCAGCAGCCAAGAAGGTAGCGGGAGCTACGAGCAGTACTTC
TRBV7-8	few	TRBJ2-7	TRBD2	CASSLVRGSGRPYEQYF	TGTGCCAGCAGCTTAGTACGGGGAAGCGGGAGACCCTACGAGCAGTACTTC
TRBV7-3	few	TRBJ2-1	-	CASRFPGGEQFF	TGTGCCAGCAGATTCCCCGGGGGAGAGCAGTTCTTC
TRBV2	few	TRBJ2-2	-	CASSTREAGELFF	TGTGCCAGCAGTACCAGGGAAGCCGGGGAGCTGTTTTTT
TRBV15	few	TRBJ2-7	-	CATSSQLGYYEQYF	TGTGCCACCAGCAGCCAGTTGGGATATTACGAGCAGTACTTC
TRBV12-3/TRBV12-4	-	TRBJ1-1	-	CASTHPHGTGNTEAFF	TGTGCCAGCACACACCCCCATGGGACGGGGAACACTGAAGCTTTCTTT
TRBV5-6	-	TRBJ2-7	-	CASSLAANEQYF	TGTGCCAGCAGCTTGGCCGCGAACGAGCAGTACTTC
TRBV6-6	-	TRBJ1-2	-	CASSPDGHGGYTF	TGTGCCAGCAGTCCCGACGGCCATGGTGGCTACACCTTC
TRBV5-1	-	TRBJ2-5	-	CASSQEPGPQETQYF	TGCGCCAGCAGCCAGGAACCGGGACCACAAGAGACCCAGTACTTC
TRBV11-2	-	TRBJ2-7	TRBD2	CASSLEVAGGPTSSYEQYF	TGTGCCAGCAGCTTAGAGGTAGCGGGAGGACCTACGAGCTCCTACGAGCAGTACTTC
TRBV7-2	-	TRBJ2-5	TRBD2	CASSYEGLALDMGTQYF	TGTGCCAGCAGCTATGAGGGACTAGCGCTAGACATGGGGACCCAGTACTTC
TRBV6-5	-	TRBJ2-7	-	CASSYVQGTTYEQYF	TGTGCCAGCAGTTACGTTCAGGGTACGACCTACGAGCAGTACTTC
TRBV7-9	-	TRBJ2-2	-	CAVPGENTGELFF	TGTGCCGTCCCGGGGGAGAACACCGGGGAGCTGTTTTTT
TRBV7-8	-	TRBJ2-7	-	CASSKATVAYEQYF	TGTGCCAGCAGCAAGGCAACTGTCGCCTACGAGCAGTACTTC
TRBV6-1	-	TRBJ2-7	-	CATNAGSYEQYF	TGTGCCACCAATGCGGGCTCCTACGAGCAGTACTTC
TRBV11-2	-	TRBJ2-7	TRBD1	CASSLDRVEQYF	TGTGCCAGCAGCTTGGACAGGGTAGAGCAGTACTTC
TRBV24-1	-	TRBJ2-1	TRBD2	CATRGAGANEQFF	TGTGCCACCAGGGGAGCGGGAGCGAATGAGCAGTTCTTC
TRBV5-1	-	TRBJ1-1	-	CASEEAPNTEAFF	TGCGCCAGCGAAGAAGCCCCGAACACTGAAGCTTTCTTT
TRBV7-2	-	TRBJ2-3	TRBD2	CASSLGTRPLPDTQYF	TGTGCCAGCAGCTTAGGGACTAGACCCCTCCCGGATACGCAGTATTTT
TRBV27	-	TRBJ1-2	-	CASSPHSLGGYTF	TGTGCCAGCAGTCCCCACTCCTTGGGGGGCTACACCTTC
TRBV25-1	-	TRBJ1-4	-	CASSEMSTNEKLFF	TGTGCCAGCAGTGAAATGTCAACTAATGAAAAACTGTTTTTT
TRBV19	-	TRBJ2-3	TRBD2	CASTSGGTGQDTQYF	TGTGCCAGTACCTCGGGGGGGACCGGGCAAGATACGCAGTATTTT
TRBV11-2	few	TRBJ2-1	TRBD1	CASSSIRGHEQFF	TGTGCCAGCAGCTCTATCAGGGGGCATGAGCAGTTCTTC
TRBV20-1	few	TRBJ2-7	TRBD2	CSAAGTSKSEQYF	TGCAGTGCCGCCGGGACTAGCAAGAGCGAGCAGTACTTC
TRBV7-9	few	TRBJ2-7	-	CASSYVHYEQYF	TGTGCCAGCAGCTATGTTCACTACGAGCAGTACTTC
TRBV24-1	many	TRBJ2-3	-	CATSGGQGFGATQYF	TGTGCCACCAGTGGGGGCCAGGGGTTTGGGGCTACGCAGTATTTT
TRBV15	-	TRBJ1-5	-	CATSSSLRQGSNQPQHF	TGTGCCACCAGCTCATCCCTTCGGCAGGGGAGCAATCAGCCCCAGCATTTT
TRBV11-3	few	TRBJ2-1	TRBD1	CASSRDSSSYNEQFF	TGTGCCAGCAGCAGGGACAGTAGCTCCTACAATGAGCAGTTCTTC
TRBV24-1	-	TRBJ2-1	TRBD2	CATSDTTSGGARRNEQFF	TGTGCCACCAGTGATACGACTAGCGGGGGGGCTAGAAGGAATGAGCAGTTCTTC
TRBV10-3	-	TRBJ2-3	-	CAISERNTDTKYF	TGTGCCATCAGTGAGCGGAACACAGATACGAAGTATTTT
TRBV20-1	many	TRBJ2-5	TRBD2	CSARAGGQETQYF	TGCAGTGCTAGAGCGGGGGGCCAAGAGACCCAGTACTTC
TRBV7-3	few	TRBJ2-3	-	CASSILGDNTDTQYF	TGTGCCAGCAGCATACTAGGGGACAACACAGATACGCAGTATTTT
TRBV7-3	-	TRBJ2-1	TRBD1	CASSLEPGQGSHEQFF	TGTGCCAGCAGCTTAGAACCGGGACAGGGTTCCCATGAGCAGTTCTTC
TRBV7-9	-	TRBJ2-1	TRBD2	CASSFESGRAFGSYNEQFF	TGTGCCAGCAGCTTCGAAAGCGGGAGGGCCTTCGGCTCCTACAATGAGCAGTTCTTC
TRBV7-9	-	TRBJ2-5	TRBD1	CASSLPGQGARETQYF	TGTGCCAGCAGCTTACCGGGACAGGGGGCCAGGGAGACCCAGTACTTC
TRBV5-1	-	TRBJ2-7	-	CASSPGTPSYEQYF	TGCGCCAGCAGCCCCGGGACACCTTCCTACGAGCAGTACTTC
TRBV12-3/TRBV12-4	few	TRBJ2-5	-	CASSFRGGNQYF	TGTGCCAGCAGTTTCAGGGGAGGGAACCAGTACTTC
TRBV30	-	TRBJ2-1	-	CAWNQPYNEQFF	TGTGCCTGGAATCAGCCTTACAATGAGCAGTTCTTC
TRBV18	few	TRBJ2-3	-	CASSPGTPAGSQYF	TGTGCCAGCTCACCAGGGACCCCCGCCGGATCGCAGTATTTT
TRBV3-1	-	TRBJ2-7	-	CASSQDPWGTYEQYF	TGTGCCAGCAGCCAAGATCCGTGGGGCACCTACGAGCAGTACTTC
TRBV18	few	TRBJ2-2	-	CASSPQPQGTGELFF	TGTGCCAGCTCACCACAGCCACAGGGAACCGGGGAGCTGTTTTTT
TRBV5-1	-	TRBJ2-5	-	CASSLVSREETQYF	TGCGCCAGCAGCTTGGTGTCTAGGGAGGAGACCCAGTACTTC
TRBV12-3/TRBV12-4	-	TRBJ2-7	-	CASSFRPAGQYF	TGTGCCAGCAGTTTCAGGCCGGCGGGGCAGTACTTC
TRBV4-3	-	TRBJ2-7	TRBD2	CASSQEGTSGSSLLYEQYF	TGCGCCAGCAGCCAAGAGGGGACTAGCGGGAGTTCCCTCCTCTACGAGCAGTACTTC
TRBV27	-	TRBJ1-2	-	CASSLLSGLAVGGYTF	TGTGCCAGCAGTTTATTATCCGGCCTAGCGGTAGGCGGCTACACCTTC
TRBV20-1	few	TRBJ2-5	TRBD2	CSAPYSGEETQYF	TGCAGTGCTCCCTATAGCGGGGAAGAGACCCAGTACTTC